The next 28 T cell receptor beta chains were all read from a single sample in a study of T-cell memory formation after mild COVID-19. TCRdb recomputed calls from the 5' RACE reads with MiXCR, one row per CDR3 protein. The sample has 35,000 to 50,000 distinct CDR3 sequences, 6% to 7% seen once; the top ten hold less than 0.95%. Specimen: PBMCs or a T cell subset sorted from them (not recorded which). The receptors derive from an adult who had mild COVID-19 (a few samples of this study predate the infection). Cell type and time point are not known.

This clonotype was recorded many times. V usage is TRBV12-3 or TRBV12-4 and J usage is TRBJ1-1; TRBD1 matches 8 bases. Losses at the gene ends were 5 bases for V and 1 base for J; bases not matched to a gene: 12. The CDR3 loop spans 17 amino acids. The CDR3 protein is CASSPHGQGQRNTEAFF. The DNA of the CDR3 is TGTGCCAGCAGTCCCCACGGACAGGGCCAGAGGAACACTGAAGCTTTCTTT.

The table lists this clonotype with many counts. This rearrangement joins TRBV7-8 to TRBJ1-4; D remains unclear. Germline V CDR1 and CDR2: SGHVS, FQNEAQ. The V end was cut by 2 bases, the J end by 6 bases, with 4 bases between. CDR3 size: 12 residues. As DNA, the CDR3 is TGTGCCAGCAGCTTATATGATGAAAAACTGTTTTTT. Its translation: CASSLYDEKLFF.

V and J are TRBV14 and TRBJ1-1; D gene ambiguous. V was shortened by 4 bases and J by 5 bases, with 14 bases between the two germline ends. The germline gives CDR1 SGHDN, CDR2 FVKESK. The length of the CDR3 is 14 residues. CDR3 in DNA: TGTGCCAGCAGCCTTACCCGGGGTAGGACTGAAGCTTTCTTT. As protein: CASSLTRGRTEAFF.

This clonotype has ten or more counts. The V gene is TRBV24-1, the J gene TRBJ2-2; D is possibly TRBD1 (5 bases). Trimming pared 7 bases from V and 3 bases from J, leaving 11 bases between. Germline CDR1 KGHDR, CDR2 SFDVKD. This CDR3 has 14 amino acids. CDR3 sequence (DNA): TGTGCCACCAGGAGTACAGGTGACACCGGGGAGCTGTTTTTT. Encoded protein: CATRSTGDTGELFF.

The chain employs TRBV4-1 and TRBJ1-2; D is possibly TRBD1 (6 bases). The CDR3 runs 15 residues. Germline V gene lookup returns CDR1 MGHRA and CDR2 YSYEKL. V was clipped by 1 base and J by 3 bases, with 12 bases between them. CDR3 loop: CASSQAGVGDYGYTF. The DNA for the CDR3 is TGCGCCAGCAGCCAAGCAGGGGTGGGAGACTATGGCTACACCTTC.

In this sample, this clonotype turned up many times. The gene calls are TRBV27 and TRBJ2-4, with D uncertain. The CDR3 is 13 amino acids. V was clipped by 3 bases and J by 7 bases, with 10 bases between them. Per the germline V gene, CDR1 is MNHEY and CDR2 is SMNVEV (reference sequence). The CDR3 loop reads CASSFYSDNIQYF. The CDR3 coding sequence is TGTGCCAGCAGTTTCTACTCCGACAACATTCAGTACTTC.

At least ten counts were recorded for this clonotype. The CDR3 sequence is CASSQDLSDLEFF. In DNA form, the CDR3 reads TGTGCCAGCAGCCAAGATCTTTCGGACTTAGAGTTCTTC. The gene calls are TRBV4-2 and TRBJ2-1; TRBD2 might be the D (5 bases). Trimming shortened V by 0 bases and J by 14 bases, and 14 bases separated the two germline ends. The CDR3 consists of 13 residues. Per germline, CDR1 LGHNA and CDR2 YNFKEQ.

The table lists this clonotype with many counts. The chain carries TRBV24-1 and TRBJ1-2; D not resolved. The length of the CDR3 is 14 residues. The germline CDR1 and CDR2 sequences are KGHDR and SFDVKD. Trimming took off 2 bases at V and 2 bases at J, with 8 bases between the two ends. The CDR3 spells CATSDSPPNYGYTF. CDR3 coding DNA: TGTGCCACCAGTGATTCCCCCCCCAACTATGGCTACACCTTC.

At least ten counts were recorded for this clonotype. CDR3 amino acids: CASSAHLRSADEQYF. As DNA, the CDR3 is TGTGCCAGCAGTGCCCACTTGAGAAGCGCCGACGAGCAGTACTTC. The V gene is TRBV9, the J gene TRBJ2-7; no reliable D call. Germline lookup yields CDR1 SGDLS and CDR2 YYNGEE. The CDR3 length is 15 residues. V lost 5 bases and J 5 bases, leaving 20 bases between the germline ends.

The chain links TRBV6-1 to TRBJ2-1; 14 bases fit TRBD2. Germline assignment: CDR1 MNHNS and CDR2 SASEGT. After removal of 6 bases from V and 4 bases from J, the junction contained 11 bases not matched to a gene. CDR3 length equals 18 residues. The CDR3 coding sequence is TGTGCCAGCAGGGAAACCGGGACTAGCGGGAGTGGGTACAATGAGCAGTTCTTC. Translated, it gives CASRETGTSGSGYNEQFF.

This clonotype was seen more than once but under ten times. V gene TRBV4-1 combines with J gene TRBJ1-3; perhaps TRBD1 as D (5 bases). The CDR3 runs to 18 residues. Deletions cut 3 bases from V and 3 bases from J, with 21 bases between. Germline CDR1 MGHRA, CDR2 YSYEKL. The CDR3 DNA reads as TGCGCCAGCAGCCATTCATCCGACCCAGGGAAAGGTGGAAACACCATATATTTT. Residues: CASSHSSDPGKGGNTIYF.

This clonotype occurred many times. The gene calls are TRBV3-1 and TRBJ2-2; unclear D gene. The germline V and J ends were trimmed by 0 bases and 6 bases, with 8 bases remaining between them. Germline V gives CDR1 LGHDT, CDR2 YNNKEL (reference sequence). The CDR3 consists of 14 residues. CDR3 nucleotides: TGTGCCAGCAGCCAAGATCGAAGGCCCGGGGAGCTGTTTTTT. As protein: CASSQDRRPGELFF.

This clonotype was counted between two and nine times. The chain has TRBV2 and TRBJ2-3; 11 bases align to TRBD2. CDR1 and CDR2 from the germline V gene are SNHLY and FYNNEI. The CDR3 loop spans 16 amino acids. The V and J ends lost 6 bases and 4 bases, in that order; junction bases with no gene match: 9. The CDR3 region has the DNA TGTGCCAGCAGAGACCCGGGACTAGCGGCCCCAGATACGCAGTATTTT. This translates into CASRDPGLAAPDTQYF.

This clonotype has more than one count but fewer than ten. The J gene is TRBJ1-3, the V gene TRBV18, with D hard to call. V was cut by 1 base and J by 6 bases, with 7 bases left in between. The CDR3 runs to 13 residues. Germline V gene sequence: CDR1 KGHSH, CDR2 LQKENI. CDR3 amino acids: CASSPRRVNTIYF. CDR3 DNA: TGTGCCAGCTCACCACGACGGGTAAACACCATATATTTT. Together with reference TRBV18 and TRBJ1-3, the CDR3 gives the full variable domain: NAGVMQNPRHLVRRRGQEARLRCSPMKGHSHVYWYRQLPEEGLKFMVYLQKENIIDESGMPKERFSAEFPKEGPSILRIQQVVRGDSAAYFCASSPRRVNTIYFGEGSWLTVV.

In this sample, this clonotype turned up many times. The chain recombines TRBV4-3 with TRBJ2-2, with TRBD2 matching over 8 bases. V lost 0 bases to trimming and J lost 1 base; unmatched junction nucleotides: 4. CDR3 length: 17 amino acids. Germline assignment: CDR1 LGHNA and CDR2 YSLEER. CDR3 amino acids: CASSQEASGLNTGELFF. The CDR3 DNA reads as TGCGCCAGCAGCCAAGAGGCTAGCGGGTTGAACACCGGGGAGCTGTTTTTT.

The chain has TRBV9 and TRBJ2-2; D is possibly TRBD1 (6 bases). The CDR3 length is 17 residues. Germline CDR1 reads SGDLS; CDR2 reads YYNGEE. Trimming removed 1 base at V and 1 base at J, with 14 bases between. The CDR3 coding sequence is TGTGCCAGCAGCGTAAGGATAAGGGGGAAGAACACCGGGGAGCTGTTTTTT. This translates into CASSVRIRGKNTGELFF.

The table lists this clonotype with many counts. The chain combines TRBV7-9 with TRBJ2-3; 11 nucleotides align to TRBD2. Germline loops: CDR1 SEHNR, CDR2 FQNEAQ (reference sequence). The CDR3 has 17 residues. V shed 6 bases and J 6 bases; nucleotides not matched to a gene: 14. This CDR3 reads CASSRPGLAEKPDTQYF. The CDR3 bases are TGTGCCAGCAGTCGACCGGGACTAGCGGAAAAACCGGATACGCAGTATTTT.

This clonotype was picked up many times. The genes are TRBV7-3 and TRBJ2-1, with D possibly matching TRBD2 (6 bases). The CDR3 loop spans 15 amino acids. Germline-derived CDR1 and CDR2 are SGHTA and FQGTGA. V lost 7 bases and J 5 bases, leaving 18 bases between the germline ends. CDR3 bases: TGTGCCAGCATTACTGGCGGGACTTGCAACAATGAGCAGTTCTTC. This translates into CASITGGTCNNEQFF. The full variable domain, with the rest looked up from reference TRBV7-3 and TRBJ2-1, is GAGVSQTPSNKVTEKGKYVELRCDPISGHTALYWYRQSLGQGPEFLIYFQGTGAADDSGLPNDRFFAVRPEGSVSTLKIQRTERGDSAVYLCASITGGTCNNEQFFGPGTRLTVL.

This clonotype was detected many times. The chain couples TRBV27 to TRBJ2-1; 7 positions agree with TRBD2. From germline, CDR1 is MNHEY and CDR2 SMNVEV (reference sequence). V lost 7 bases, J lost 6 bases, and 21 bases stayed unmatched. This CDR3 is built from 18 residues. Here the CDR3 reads CASTTTGGSLLLTNEQFF. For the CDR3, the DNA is TGTGCCAGCACCACTACCGGGGGGTCCCTTCTGCTTACCAATGAGCAGTTCTTC.

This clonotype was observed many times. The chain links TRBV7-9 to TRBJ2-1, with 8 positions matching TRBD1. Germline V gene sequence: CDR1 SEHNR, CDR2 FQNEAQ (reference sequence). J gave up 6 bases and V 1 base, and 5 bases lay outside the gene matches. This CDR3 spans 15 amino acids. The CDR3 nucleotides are TGTGCCAGCAGCTTAGTGGGACAGGAAATCAATGAGCAGTTCTTC. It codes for CASSLVGQEINEQFF.

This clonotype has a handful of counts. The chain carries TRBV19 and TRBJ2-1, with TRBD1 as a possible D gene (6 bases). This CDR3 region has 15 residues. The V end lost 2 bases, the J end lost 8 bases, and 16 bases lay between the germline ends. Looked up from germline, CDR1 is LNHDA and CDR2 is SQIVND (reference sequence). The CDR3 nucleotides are TGTGCCAGTAGTATATCCTACAGGGATTCCTATGAGCAGTTCTTC. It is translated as CASSISYRDSYEQFF.

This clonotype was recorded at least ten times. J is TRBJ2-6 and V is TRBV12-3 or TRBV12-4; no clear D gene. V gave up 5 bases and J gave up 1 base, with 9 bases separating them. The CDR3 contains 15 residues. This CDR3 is CASSVPSSGANVLTF. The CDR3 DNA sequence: TGTGCCAGCAGTGTCCCCTCATCTGGGGCCAACGTCCTGACTTTC.

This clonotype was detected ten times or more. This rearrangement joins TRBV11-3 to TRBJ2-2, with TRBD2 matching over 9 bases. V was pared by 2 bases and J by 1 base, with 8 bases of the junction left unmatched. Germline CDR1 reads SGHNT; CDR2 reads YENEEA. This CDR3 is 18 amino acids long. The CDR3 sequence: CASSLNFPAGGNTGELFF. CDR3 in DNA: TGTGCCAGCAGCTTAAACTTCCCAGCGGGAGGGAACACCGGGGAGCTGTTTTTT. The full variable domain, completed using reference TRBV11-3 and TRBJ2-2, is EAGVVQSPRYKIIEKKQPVAFWCNPISGHNTLYWYLQNLGQGPELLIRYENEEAVDDSQLPKDRFSAERLKGVDSTLKIQPAELGDSAVYLCASSLNFPAGGNTGELFFGEGSRLTVL.

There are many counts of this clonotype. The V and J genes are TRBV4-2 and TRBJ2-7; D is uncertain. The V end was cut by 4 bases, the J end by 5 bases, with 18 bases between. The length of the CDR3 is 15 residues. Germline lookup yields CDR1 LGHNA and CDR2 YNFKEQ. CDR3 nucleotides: TGTGCCAGCAGCCGTAAGGGATCTGGCGAGGACGAGCAGTACTTC. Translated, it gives CASSRKGSGEDEQYF.

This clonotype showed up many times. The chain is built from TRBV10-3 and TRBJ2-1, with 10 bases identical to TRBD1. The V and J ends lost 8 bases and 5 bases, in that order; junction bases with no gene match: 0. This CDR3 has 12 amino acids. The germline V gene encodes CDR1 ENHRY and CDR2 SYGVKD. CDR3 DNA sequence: TGTGCCATCGGGACAGGGGACAATGAGCAGTTCTTC. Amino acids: CAIGTGDNEQFF.

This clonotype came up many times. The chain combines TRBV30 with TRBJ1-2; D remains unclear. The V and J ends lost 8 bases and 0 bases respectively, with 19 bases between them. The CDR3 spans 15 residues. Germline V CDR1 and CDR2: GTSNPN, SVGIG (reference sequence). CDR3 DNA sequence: TGTGCCATGGTAGTAAGGTCACCGGCTAACTATGGCTACACCTTC. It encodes CAMVVRSPANYGYTF.

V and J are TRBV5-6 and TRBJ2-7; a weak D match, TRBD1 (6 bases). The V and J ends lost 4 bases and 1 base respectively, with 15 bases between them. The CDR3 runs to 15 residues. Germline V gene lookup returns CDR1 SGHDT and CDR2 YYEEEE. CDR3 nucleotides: TGTGCCAGCAGCATTCGACAGGCGACATCCTACGAGCAGTACTTC. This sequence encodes CASSIRQATSYEQYF.

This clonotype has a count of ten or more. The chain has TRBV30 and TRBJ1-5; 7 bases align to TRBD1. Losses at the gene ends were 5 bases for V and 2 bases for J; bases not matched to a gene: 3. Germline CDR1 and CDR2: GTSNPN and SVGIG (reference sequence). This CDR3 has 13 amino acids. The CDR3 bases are TGTGCCTGGGCCGGGACAGGCAATCAGCCCCAGCATTTT. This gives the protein CAWAGTGNQPQHF.